This T cell receptor (beta chain) came from a study of tumor-infiltrating lymphocytes in localized non-small cell lung cancer. Study-level points and caveats: Only some patients had TCR sequencing, depending on available tissue. No link was found between tumor T-cell fraction and recurrence-free survival. TCRbeta sequencing showed higher T cell infiltration in tumors than uninvolved lung.

Sequencing used immunoSEQ multiplex PCR; TCRdb keeps in-frame clones, though not all of them. The sample lists 15,000 to 20,000 clones, about three quarters occurring once. Note on this clone: Its antigen is unknown.

Germline loops: CDR1 ENHRY, CDR2 SYGVKD. The CDR3 covers 15 residues. V was clipped by 6 bases and J by 0 bases, with 11 bases between them. This TCR came from a human donor with non-small cell lung cancer. Material for sequencing was lung tumor tissue. The genes are TRBV10-3 and TRBJ1-4, with D possibly being TRBD1 (5 bases). The CDR3 spells CAISKGQATNEKLFF. CDR3 coding DNA: TGTGCCATCAGCAAAGGACAAGCAACTAATGAAAAACTGTTTTTT.